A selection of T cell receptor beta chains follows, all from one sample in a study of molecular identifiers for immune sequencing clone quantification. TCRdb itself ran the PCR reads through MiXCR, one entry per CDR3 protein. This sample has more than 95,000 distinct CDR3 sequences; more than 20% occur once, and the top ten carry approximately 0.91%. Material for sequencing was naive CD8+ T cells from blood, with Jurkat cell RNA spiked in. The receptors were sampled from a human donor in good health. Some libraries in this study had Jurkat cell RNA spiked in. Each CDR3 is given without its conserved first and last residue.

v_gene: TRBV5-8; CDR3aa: ASSPAGLAIYNEQF
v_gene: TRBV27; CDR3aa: ASGSGVGYEQY
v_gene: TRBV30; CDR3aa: AWSEQGNQPQH
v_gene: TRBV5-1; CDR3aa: ASSYRSAGTEAF
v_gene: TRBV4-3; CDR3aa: ASSQDAGQPQH
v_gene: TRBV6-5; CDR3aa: ASSYFDAGTDTQY
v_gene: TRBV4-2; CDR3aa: ASSPLGVNTEAF
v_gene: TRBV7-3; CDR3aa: ASTESVGGEAF
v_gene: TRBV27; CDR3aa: ASSLWGPGGLNYNEQF
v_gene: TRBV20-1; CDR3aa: SAPGTDIYEQY
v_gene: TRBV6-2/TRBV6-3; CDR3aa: ASSYSTQGASLYNEQF
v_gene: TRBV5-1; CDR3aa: ASSLGGELGPGANVLT
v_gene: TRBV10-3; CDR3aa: AISDRDRGSHTEAF
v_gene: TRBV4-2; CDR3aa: ASSRTGENQPQH
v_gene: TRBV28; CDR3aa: ASSFSRPGSDTQY
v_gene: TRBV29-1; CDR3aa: SVGGVSYNEQF
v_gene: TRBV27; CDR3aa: ASSLGLNQETQY
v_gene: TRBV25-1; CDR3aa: ASSELGSHGYT
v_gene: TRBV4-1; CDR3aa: ASSLQALTDTQY
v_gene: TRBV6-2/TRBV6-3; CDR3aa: ASSPNVYSNQPQH
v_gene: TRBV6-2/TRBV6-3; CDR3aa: ASSYLKGGYNEQF
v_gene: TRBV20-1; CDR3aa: SARDEGHEQY